This T cell receptor (beta chain) is from a study of CD8 T cells in ankylosing spondylitis. This clonotype was observed a handful of times. Its antigen is as yet unknown. Findings and limits, study-wide: Certain motif variants had earlier been reported in reactive arthritis synovial fluid and blood. Reportedly, significant enrichment of disease-linked clones occurred in matched ankylosing spondylitis synovial fluid. Disease-linked clones displayed a CD8+ phenotype and appeared relatively rarely in peripheral blood.

In making TCR beta libraries, quantitative 5'-RACE with molecular barcodes was used. A single record per CDR3 protein comes from TCRdb applying MiXCR to the 5' RACE reads. The table includes under 250,000 distinct CDR3 sequences, over 8.5% detected once. This CDR3 has 15 residues. V shed 1 base and J shed 4 bases, with 14 bases lying between them. CDR1 LGHDT and CDR2 YNNKEL come from the germline V gene (reference sequence). Specimen: blood, either unsorted or a sorted T cell fraction (not recorded which). The chain employs TRBV3-1 and TRBJ2-7; TRBD2 is a possible D gene (5 bases). The clonotype was recovered from a male donor with ankylosing spondylitis or in good health (not recorded which). DNA for the CDR3: TGTGCCAGCAGCCAAGTGCCGGGAAGGCAGTACGAGCAGTACTTC. It codes for CASSQVPGRQYEQYF.